A selection of T cell receptor beta chains follows, all from one sample in a study of blood T cells in healthy people across ages. MiXCR, run by TCRdb on the 5' RACE reads, gives a single entry per CDR3 protein. In the table there are about 640,000 distinct CDR3 sequences, roughly 58% of which are singletons. The specimen was blood. Receptors were obtained from a man aged 60-69 years in good health. Both conserved end residues are part of each CDR3. The D gene is left open where the match is weak. A clone size is listed for some rows: how often the clone was seen (once, few, many), or a class if it is expanded.

clone_size,d_call,j_call,v_call,cdr3_nt,cdr3_aa
.,.,TRBJ2-5,TRBV15,TGTGCCACCAGCTCACGGGTCCAAGAGACCCAGTACTTC,CATSSRVQETQYF
.,.,TRBJ2-5,TRBV5-1,TGCGCCAGCAGCTACTTTGAAGAGACCCAGTACTTC,CASSYFEETQYF
.,TRBD1,TRBJ2-1,TRBV11-2,TGTGCCAGCAGCCCCACACAGGGGCTGGGTGAGCAGTTCTTC,CASSPTQGLGEQFF
once,TRBD1,TRBJ2-7,TRBV6-5,TGTGCCAGCAGTACGGGACAGGTAATCTACGAGCAGTACTTC,CASSTGQVIYEQYF
.,.,TRBJ2-7,TRBV19,TGTGCCAGTAGTATAGATCCGGTGAACGAGCAGTACTTC,CASSIDPVNEQYF
few,.,TRBJ2-7,TRBV7-9,TGTGCCAGCAGCCCGTTGGAATACGAGCAGTACTTC,CASSPLEYEQYF
.,TRBD2,TRBJ2-4,TRBV10-3,TGTGCCATCAGTGAGAATCTAGCGGGGGCCGTGGGGGAGCAGTACTTC,CAISENLAGAVGEQYF
once,.,TRBJ2-3,TRBV2,TGTGCCAGCAGTGCTCAGGGTAGTTCAGATACGCAGTATTTT,CASSAQGSSDTQYF
few,.,TRBJ2-5,TRBV28,TGTGCCAGCAGTTTATCGGGCGCGACCGGGCTTCGGACCCAGTACTTC,CASSLSGATGLRTQYF
.,.,TRBJ2-7,TRBV3-1,TGTGCCAGCAGCCAAGATGGGGGGACAGCCTACTCCTATGAGCAGTACTTC,CASSQDGGTAYSYEQYF
.,.,TRBJ2-5,TRBV7-2,TGTGCCAGCAGCTTACAGGGTACGAAAGAGACCCAGTACTTC,CASSLQGTKETQYF
.,.,TRBJ1-6,TRBV6-1,TGTGCCAGCAACGACGCCATCGGGGATCCCCTCCACTTT,CASNDAIGDPLHF
.,TRBD1,TRBJ2-4,TRBV29-1,TGCAGCGTTGTTCGGCAGGGGGCTGGCAAGCAGTACTTC,CSVVRQGAGKQYF
.,TRBD2,TRBJ2-7,TRBV3-1,TGTGCCAGCAGCCAGGGACTAGCAAACCCACCCTACGAGCAGTACTTC,CASSQGLANPPYEQYF
.,.,TRBJ1-1,TRBV6-6,TGTGCCAGCAGTTACCCGGGGGGTGGGGTCGGCACTGAAGCTTTCTTT,CASSYPGGGVGTEAFF
.,TRBD1,TRBJ2-6,TRBV4-2,TGTGCCAGCAGCCAACAGGGACAGGGGGCCACTGGGGCCAACGTCCTGACTTTC,CASSQQGQGATGANVLTF
.,.,TRBJ2-4,TRBV7-9,TGTGCCAGCAGCTTAGAACAGGTCGGGCCCAAAAACATTCAGTACTTC,CASSLEQVGPKNIQYF
.,TRBD2,TRBJ2-3,TRBV2,TGTGCCAGCAGTGAATGGGGCGGGGGGAGCACAGATACGCAGTATTTT,CASSEWGGGSTDTQYF
.,.,TRBJ2-4,TRBV7-2,TGTGCCAGCAGCGCGGGACTCCCATTCATTCAGTACTTC,CASSAGLPFIQYF
few,.,TRBJ2-7,TRBV6-2/TRBV6-3,TGTGCCAGCAGAACCGCGGGGGCCCTCCCCTCCTACGAGCAGTACTTC,CASRTAGALPSYEQYF
.,.,TRBJ2-2,TRBV9,TGTGCCAGCAAGAGAGGGACATCGAACACCGGGGAGCTGTTTTTT,CASKRGTSNTGELFF
.,TRBD1,TRBJ1-2,TRBV6-1,TGTGCCAGCAGCCCCGTCCCGGGACAGGGGGCGGGGAGCTATGGCTACACCTTC,CASSPVPGQGAGSYGYTF
few,.,TRBJ2-7,TRBV4-1,TGCGCCAGCAGCCAAGCACACCGCTCCTACGAGCAGTACTTC,CASSQAHRSYEQYF
.,.,TRBJ2-5,TRBV5-1,TGCGCCAGCAGCCCGGGTGAAGGGAGTTCGGAGACCCAGTACTTC,CASSPGEGSSETQYF
many,TRBD2,TRBJ2-3,TRBV4-2,TGTGCCAGCAGCCAAGACTCCGGGGGGACAGATACGCAGTATTTT,CASSQDSGGTDTQYF
.,TRBD2,TRBJ2-7,TRBV10-3,TGTGCCATCAGTGAGTCTGGGAGGGCCGAGCAGTACTTC,CAISESGRAEQYF
.,.,TRBJ1-6,TRBV20-1,TGCAGTGCCGTGGACAGCCTCTATAATTCACCCCTCCACTTT,CSAVDSLYNSPLHF
.,.,TRBJ1-6,TRBV20-1,TGCAGTGCTAGGTTGAATAGGGGCCCTAGCTCCTATAATTCACCCCTCCACTTT,CSARLNRGPSSYNSPLHF
many,.,TRBJ2-3,TRBV6-2/TRBV6-3,TGTGCCAGCACCCCTGCGGGATTCACAGATACGCAGTATTTT,CASTPAGFTDTQYF
.,TRBD1,TRBJ1-1,TRBV7-9,TGTGCCAGCAGCTTACCCGGGACAGGGGGCACTGAAGCTTTCTTT,CASSLPGTGGTEAFF
.,.,TRBJ2-7,TRBV11-2,TGTGCCAGCAGCTTAGCTTGGGGTCCCTACGAGCAGTACTTC,CASSLAWGPYEQYF